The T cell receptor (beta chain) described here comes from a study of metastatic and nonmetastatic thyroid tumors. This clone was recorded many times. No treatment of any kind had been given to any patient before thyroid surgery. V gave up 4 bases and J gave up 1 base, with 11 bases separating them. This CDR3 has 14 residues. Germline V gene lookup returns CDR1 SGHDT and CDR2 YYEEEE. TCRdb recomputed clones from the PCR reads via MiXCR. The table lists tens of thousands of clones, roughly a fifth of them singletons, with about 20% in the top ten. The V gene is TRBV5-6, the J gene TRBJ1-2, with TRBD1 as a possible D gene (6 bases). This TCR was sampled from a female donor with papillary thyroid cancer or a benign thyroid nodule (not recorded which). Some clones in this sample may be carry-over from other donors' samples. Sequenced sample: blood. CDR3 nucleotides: TGTGCCAGCAGCCTGCAGGGGTATAACTATGGCTACACCTTC. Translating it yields CASSLQGYNYGYTF.